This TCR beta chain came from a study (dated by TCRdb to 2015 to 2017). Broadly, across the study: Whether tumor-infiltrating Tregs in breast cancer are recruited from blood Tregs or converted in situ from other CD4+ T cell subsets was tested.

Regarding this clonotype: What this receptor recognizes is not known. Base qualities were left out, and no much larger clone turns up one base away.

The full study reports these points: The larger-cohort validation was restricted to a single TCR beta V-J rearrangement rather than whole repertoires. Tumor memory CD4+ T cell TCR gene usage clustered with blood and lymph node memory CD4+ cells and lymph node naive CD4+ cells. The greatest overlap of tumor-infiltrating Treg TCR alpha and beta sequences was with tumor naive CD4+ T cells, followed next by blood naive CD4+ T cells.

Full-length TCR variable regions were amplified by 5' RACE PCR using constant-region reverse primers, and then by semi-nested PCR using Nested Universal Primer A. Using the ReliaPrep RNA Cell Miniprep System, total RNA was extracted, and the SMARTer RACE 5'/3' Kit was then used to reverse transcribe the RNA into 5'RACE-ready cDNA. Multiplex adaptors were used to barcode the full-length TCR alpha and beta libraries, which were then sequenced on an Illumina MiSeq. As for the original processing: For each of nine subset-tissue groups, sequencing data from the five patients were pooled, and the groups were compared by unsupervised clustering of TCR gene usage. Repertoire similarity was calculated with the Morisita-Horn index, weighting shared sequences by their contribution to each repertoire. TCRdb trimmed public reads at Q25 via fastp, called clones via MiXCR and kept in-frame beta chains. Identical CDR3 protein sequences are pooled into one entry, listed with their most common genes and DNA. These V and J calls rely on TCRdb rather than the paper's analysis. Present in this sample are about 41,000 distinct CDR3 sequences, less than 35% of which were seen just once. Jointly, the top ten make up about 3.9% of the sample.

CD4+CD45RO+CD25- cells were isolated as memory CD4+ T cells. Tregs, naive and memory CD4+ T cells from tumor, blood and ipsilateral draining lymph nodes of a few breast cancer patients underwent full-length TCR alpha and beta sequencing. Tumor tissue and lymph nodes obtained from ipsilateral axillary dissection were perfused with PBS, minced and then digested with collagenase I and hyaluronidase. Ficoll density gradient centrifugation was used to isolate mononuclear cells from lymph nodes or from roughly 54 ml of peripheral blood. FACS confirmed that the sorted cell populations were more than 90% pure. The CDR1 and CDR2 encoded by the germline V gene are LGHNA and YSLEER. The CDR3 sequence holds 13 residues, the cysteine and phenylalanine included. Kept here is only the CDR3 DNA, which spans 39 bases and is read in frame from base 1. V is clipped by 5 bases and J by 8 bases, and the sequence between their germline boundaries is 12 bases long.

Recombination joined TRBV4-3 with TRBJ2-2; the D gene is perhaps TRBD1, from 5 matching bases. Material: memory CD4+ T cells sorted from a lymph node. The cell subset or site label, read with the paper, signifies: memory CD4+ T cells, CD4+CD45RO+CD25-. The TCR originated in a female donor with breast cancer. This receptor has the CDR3 CASSMQGRGELFF. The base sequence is TGCGCCAGCAGCATGCAGGGTCGGGGGGAGCTGTTTTTT.